This TCR beta chain was obtained from a study of cytotoxic CD8 clonotypes in ibrutinib-treated CLL. Across the study: After treatment lasting a median approximately eleven months, range 6 to 36, response samples were collected. Study findings and constraints: Contraction or stability on treatment characterized the public clonotypes, which were uncommon. There were differences in sampling times between sustained-remission and progressing patients. Clonality, elevated at ibrutinib response, dropped back toward baseline at progression.

This clone was detected only once. The target antigen is unknown. Sequenced by immunoSEQ multiplex PCR; TCRdb stores in-frame clones only, minus some. Of hundreds of thousands of clones in the sample, under 80% were seen once. In germline, CDR1 is SGHRS, CDR2 YFSETQ. J was trimmed by 5 bases and V by 5 bases; bases with no gene match: 10. The CDR3 totals 14 residues. The material was PBMCs, obtained after 24 months of ibrutinib treatment. The source is a human donor with chronic lymphocytic leukemia. The rearrangement uses TRBV5-1 and TRBJ2-7; TRBD1 agrees at 7 bases. The CDR3 DNA follows: TGCGCCAGCAGTTTCCAGGGGGTTCAGGACGAGCAGTACTTC. It encodes CASSFQGVQDEQYF.